One sample yielded the 30 T cell receptor beta chains listed below, sequenced in a study of blood T cell repertoires in COVID-19. Assay: immunoSEQ multiplex PCR; the TCRdb copy retains only in-frame clones and omits some. This table holds 45,000 to 70,000 clones, 87% found once. The specimen was peripheral blood. The receptors come from a woman aged 80 or older with COVID-19, enrolled during active disease.

This chain links TRBV4-1 with TRBJ1-4; TRBD1 matches 8 bases. J gave up 8 bases and V 4 bases, and 9 bases lay outside the gene matches. There are 15 residues in the CDR3. The germline CDR1 and CDR2 sequences are MGHRA and YSYEKL. CDR3 residues: CASSRSQGAGEKLFF. The CDR3, as DNA: TGCGCCAGCAGCCGTTCGCAGGGGGCGGGGGAAAAACTGTTTTTT.

This clone occurred once. The chain combines TRBV7-9 with TRBJ1-6; 10 bases agree with TRBD1. The CDR3 has 16 amino acids. V lost 1 base to trimming and J lost 3 bases; unmatched junction nucleotides: 0. From germline, CDR1 is SEHNR and CDR2 FQNEAQ (reference sequence). The DNA for the CDR3 is TGTGCCAGCAGCTTAGGGGACAGGGGCTATAATTCACCCCTCCACTTT. The encoded protein is CASSLGDRGYNSPLHF.

The rearrangement joins TRBV19 to TRBJ2-3, with D possibly TRBD1 on 6 matching bases. V lost 3 bases, J lost 3 bases, and 7 bases lay in between. The germline V gene has CDR1 LNHDA and CDR2 SQIVND (reference sequence). CDR3 length equals 13 residues. The CDR3 protein is CASSITGTDTQYF. DNA for the CDR3: TGTGCCAGTAGTATTACAGGGACAGATACGCAGTATTTT.

The chain couples TRBV5-1 to TRBJ2-3; no firm D call. Germline V gene lookup returns CDR1 SGHRS and CDR2 YFSETQ. V was clipped by 5 bases and J by 3 bases, with 10 bases between them. The CDR3 contains 13 residues. As DNA, the CDR3 is TGCGCCAGCAGAACCGACACAACAGATACGCAGTATTTT. Protein product: CASRTDTTDTQYF.

This sequence joins TRBV6-5 and TRBJ2-2; tentatively, D is TRBD2 (5 bases). The ends were cut back, 0 bases at V and 2 bases at J, with 10 bases in the middle. There are 16 residues in the CDR3. CDR1 MNHEY and CDR2 SVGAGI come from the germline V gene. This CDR3 is CASSYSGSENTGELFF. DNA for the CDR3: TGTGCCAGCAGTTACTCGGGTAGCGAAAACACCGGGGAGCTGTTTTTT.

The chain couples TRBV5-1 to TRBJ2-7; D is perhaps TRBD2 (7 bases). The length of the CDR3 is 15 residues. CDR1 SGHRS and CDR2 YFSETQ come from the germline V gene. Trimming took off 2 bases at V and 3 bases at J, with 15 bases between the two ends. In DNA, the CDR3 is TGCGCCAGCAGCTTTAGGGGGGGCAAAGGCTACGAGCAGTACTTC. Translating gives CASSFRGGKGYEQYF.

The J gene is TRBJ2-2, the V gene TRBV12-3 or TRBV12-4; TRBD1 might be the D (5 bases). CDR3 length: 12 amino acids. V lost 6 bases, J lost 8 bases, and 10 bases lay in between. This chain's CDR3 is CASRIRVGELFF. The CDR3 nucleotides are TGTGCCAGCAGGATCAGGGTGGGGGAGCTGTTTTTT.

This chain uses TRBV7-9 with TRBJ1-1; D unclear. CDR3 length equals 13 residues. Germline values: CDR1 SEHNR, CDR2 FQNEAQ (reference sequence). Trimming left V 5 bases short and J 8 bases short, with 15 bases between. The CDR3 spells CASSRGMQTEAFF. In DNA, the CDR3 is TGTGCCAGCAGCCGAGGGATGCAAACCGAAGCTTTCTTT.

This sequence joins TRBV5-1 and TRBJ1-4; no definite D call. Germline-derived CDR1 and CDR2 are SGHRS and YFSETQ. Trimming left V 6 bases short and J 0 bases short, with 9 bases between. This CDR3 is built from 14 residues. CDR3 in DNA: TGCGCCAGCAAGGAGGGCGCAACTAATGAAAAACTGTTTTTT. This gives the protein CASKEGATNEKLFF.

The rearrangement joins TRBV7-6 to TRBJ2-2; tentatively, D is TRBD2 (6 bases). Germline V CDR1 and CDR2: SGHVS, FNYEAQ. V was pared by 1 base and J by 0 bases, with 9 bases between. The CDR3 spans 16 residues. CDR3 sequence reads: CASSLVGGTNTGELFF. DNA of the CDR3: TGTGCCAGCAGCTTAGTCGGGGGAACGAACACCGGGGAGCTGTTTTTT.

This clone was found once. This chain connects TRBV4-2 to TRBJ2-3; 14 positions match TRBD2. The CDR3 spans 19 residues. V was clipped by 2 bases and J by 0 bases; unmatched bases: 7. CDR1 is LGHNA and CDR2 is YNFKEQ in the germline V gene. Written as DNA, the CDR3 is TGTGCCAGCAGCCAACAGACTAGCGGGGGGGCCCTGAGCACAGATACGCAGTATTTT. It is translated as CASSQQTSGGALSTDTQYF.

This chain connects TRBV7-9 to TRBJ2-7; 7 nucleotides align to TRBD2. The CDR3 runs 13 residues. CDR1 and CDR2 from the germline V gene are SEHNR and FQNEAQ (reference sequence). J lost 10 bases, V lost 1 base, and 7 bases had no gene match. The CDR3 DNA reads as TGTGCCAGCAGCTTAGGGCACTCGGGAGGACAGTACTTC. Its protein is CASSLGHSGGQYF.

The chain recombines TRBV5-4 with TRBJ2-7; TRBD1 is a possible D gene (6 bases). The CDR3 length is 16 residues. The V and J ends lost 5 bases and 0 bases respectively, with 18 bases between them. Germline V gene data show CDR1 as SGHNT and CDR2 as YYREEE (reference sequence). CDR3: CASSQGGGGLSYEQYF. In DNA form, the CDR3 reads TGTGCCAGCAGTCAAGGTGGTGGGGGCCTCTCCTACGAGCAGTACTTC.

The chain uses TRBV11-2 and TRBJ2-5; perhaps TRBD2 as D (5 bases). This CDR3 has 13 residues. Germline-derived CDR1 and CDR2 are SGHAT and FQNNGV. With 1 base removed from V and 5 bases from J, the gap between germline ends came to 8 bases. CDR3 nucleotide sequence: TGTGCCAGCAGCTTAGCGGGGTGGGAGACCCAGTACTTC. Its translation is CASSLAGWETQYF.

The V gene is TRBV5-1, the J gene TRBJ2-3; 10 bases agree with TRBD2. V gave up 4 bases and J gave up 1 base; unmatched junction bases: 12. This CDR3 comprises 18 residues. Germline CDR1 reads SGHRS; CDR2 reads YFSETQ. The CDR3 DNA sequence: TGCGCCAGCAGCCCCGGGGCGATAGCGGGGGGCGGCACAGATACGCAGTATTTT. Its translation is CASSPGAIAGGGTDTQYF.

V is TRBV5-1 and J is TRBJ1-2, with 8 bases identical to TRBD1. V was pared by 3 bases and J by 6 bases, with 7 bases of the junction left unmatched. This CDR3 has 14 residues. Germline CDR1 is SGHRS and CDR2 is YFSETQ. In nucleotides, the CDR3 is TGCGCCAGCAGCTCGGGACAGGTTTGGGATGGCTACACCTTC. It codes for CASSSGQVWDGYTF.

V usage is TRBV6-5 and J usage is TRBJ1-5; 7 bases are shared with TRBD1. The length of the CDR3 is 15 residues. Germline V lookup: CDR1 MNHEY, CDR2 SVGAGI. The J segment lost 4 bases and the V segment lost 7 bases, leaving 10 bases of the junction unmatched. The DNA of the CDR3 is TGTGCCAGCACCCCGGGGGACAGTTTAAATCAGCCCCAGCATTTT. Translating gives CASTPGDSLNQPQHF.

The CDR3 region is CASSYEGIGEKLFF. The CDR3 bases are TGTGCCAGCAGCTACGAGGGTATCGGGGAAAAACTGTTTTTT. This chain connects TRBV4-2 to TRBJ1-4; D gene uncertain. Germline CDR1 LGHNA, CDR2 YNFKEQ. Trimming removed 5 bases from V and 8 bases from J, with 15 bases in between. This CDR3 is 14 amino acids long.

The chain joins TRBV3-1 (or the pseudogene TRBV3-2) to TRBJ1-2; D not certain. Per the germline V gene, CDR1 is LGHDT and CDR2 is YNNKEL (reference sequence). The CDR3 consists of 15 residues. Trimming pared 1 base from V and 0 bases from J, leaving 9 bases between. The CDR3 loop reads CASSQAPETNYGYTF. The CDR3 bases are TGTGCCAGCAGCCAAGCGCCAGAAACTAACTATGGCTACACCTTC.

In this sample, this clone turned up a few times. The V and J genes are TRBV20-1 and TRBJ1-1; 7 bases are a match to TRBD1. The germline V gene has CDR1 DFQATT and CDR2 SNEGSKA (reference sequence). The CDR3 is 10 residues long. Trimming took 5 bases from V and 6 from J; bases not matched to a gene: 0. The CDR3 is CSAQGAEAFF. CDR3 DNA: TGCAGTGCTCAGGGGGCTGAAGCTTTCTTT.

This CDR3 reads CASSIEHVNYGYTF. CDR3 nucleotide sequence: TGTGCCAGTAGTATAGAACACGTTAACTATGGCTACACCTTC. The genes are TRBV19 and TRBJ1-2; D remains ambiguous. Germline V CDR1 and CDR2: LNHDA, SQIVND (reference sequence). The length of the CDR3 is 14 residues. Trimming took off 0 bases at V and 1 base at J, with 6 bases between the two ends. Complete variable domain (other parts from reference TRBV19 and TRBJ1-2): DGGITQSPKYLFRKEGQNVTLSCEQNLNHDAMYWYRQDPGQGLRLIYYSQIVNDFQKGDIAEGYSVSREKKESFPLTVTSAQKNPTAFYLCASSIEHVNYGYTFGSGTRLTVV.

The gene calls are TRBV27 and TRBJ2-7; 9 nucleotides align to TRBD1. After removal of 4 bases from V and 5 bases from J, the junction contained 3 bases not matched to a gene. The CDR3 contains 13 residues. The V gene's germline CDR1 is MNHEY and CDR2 SMNVEV (reference sequence). This chain's CDR3 is CASSSQGAHEQYF. In DNA form, the CDR3 reads TGTGCCAGCAGTTCACAGGGGGCCCACGAGCAGTACTTC.

The sample holds a few counts of this clone. The rearrangement uses TRBV14 and TRBJ1-3; D unresolved. Trimming removed 7 bases at V and 4 bases at J, with 14 bases between. Germline CDR1 SGHDN, CDR2 FVKESK. The CDR3 has 14 residues. As DNA, the CDR3 is TGTGCCAGCACCCCAGCCGGGTACGGAAACACCATATATTTT. Translating gives CASTPAGYGNTIYF.

V usage is TRBV3-1 (or the pseudogene TRBV3-2) and J usage is TRBJ1-4; D might be TRBD1 (5 bases). The CDR3 consists of 14 residues. Germline V gives CDR1 LGHDT, CDR2 YNNKEL (reference sequence). Trimming left V 4 bases short and J 6 bases short, with 12 bases between. CDR3 sequence (DNA): TGTGCCAGCAGCCGCCAGGGAGGAGATGAAAAACTGTTTTTT. It codes for CASSRQGGDEKLFF.

This rearrangement joins TRBV12-3 or TRBV12-4 to TRBJ1-2, with a weak D call TRBD1 (6 bases). Trimming cost V 5 bases and J 6 bases, with 13 bases left between them. CDR3 length equals 13 residues. The CDR3 DNA reads TGTGCCAGCAGTAGGACAGTGCGGCATGGCTACACCTTC. Its protein is CASSRTVRHGYTF.

CDR3 DNA sequence: TGTGCCAGCAGGTCCCTCTCTGGAAACACCATATATTTT. Translated: CASRSLSGNTIYF. V is TRBV11-2 and J is TRBJ1-3; D gene unclear. Trimming stripped 6 bases from V and 0 bases from J, with 6 bases between. Germline values: CDR1 SGHAT, CDR2 FQNNGV. CDR3 length: 13 amino acids.

V usage is TRBV9 and J usage is TRBJ1-3; no definite D call. Trimming removed 0 bases from V and 0 bases from J, with 10 bases in between. CDR1 is SGDLS and CDR2 is YYNGEE in the germline V gene. The length of the CDR3 is 16 residues. CDR3 nucleotide sequence: TGTGCCAGCAGCGTAGGTAACAGCAACTCTGGAAACACCATATATTTT. Amino acid sequence: CASSVGNSNSGNTIYF. Complete variable domain (other parts from reference TRBV9 and TRBJ1-3): DSGVTQTPKHLITATGQRVTLRCSPRSGDLSVYWYQQSLDQGLQFLIQYYNGEERAKGNILERFSAQQFPDLHSELNLSSLELGDSALYFCASSVGNSNSGNTIYFGEGSWLTVV.

The rearrangement uses TRBV6-5 and TRBJ1-1; 12 bases line up with TRBD1. V lost 4 bases to trimming and J lost 4 bases; unmatched junction nucleotides: 7. CDR1 MNHEY and CDR2 SVGAGI come from the germline V gene. The CDR3 length is 16 residues. The CDR3: CASSSPGQGAVTEAFF. The CDR3 bases are TGTGCCAGCAGTTCCCCGGGACAGGGGGCAGTCACTGAAGCTTTCTTT.

This clone was seen a few times. The rearrangement uses TRBV30 and TRBJ2-7; 8 nucleotides align to TRBD2. With 1 base clipped from V and 5 bases from J, the junction kept 4 bases outside the gene matches. Germline lookup yields CDR1 GTSNPN and CDR2 SVGIG (reference sequence). There are 13 residues in the CDR3. CDR3 in amino acids: CAWSAGGANEQYF. In nucleotides, the CDR3 is TGTGCCTGGAGTGCCGGGGGGGCCAACGAGCAGTACTTC.

V is TRBV6-5 and J is TRBJ1-1; D ambiguous. V gave up 5 bases and J gave up 9 bases, with 16 bases separating them. Germline lookup yields CDR1 MNHEY and CDR2 SVGAGI. This CDR3 has 13 amino acids. The DNA of the CDR3 is TGTGCCAGCAGTCCGGAGATGAGGGCAAAAGCTTTCTTT. It codes for CASSPEMRAKAFF.